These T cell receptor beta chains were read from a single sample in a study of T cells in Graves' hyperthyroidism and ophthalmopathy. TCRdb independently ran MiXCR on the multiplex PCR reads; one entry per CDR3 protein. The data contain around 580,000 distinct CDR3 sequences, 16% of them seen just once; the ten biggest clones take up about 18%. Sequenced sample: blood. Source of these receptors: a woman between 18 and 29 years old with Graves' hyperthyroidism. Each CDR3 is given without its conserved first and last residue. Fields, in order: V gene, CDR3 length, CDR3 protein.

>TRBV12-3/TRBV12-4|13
ASIMGQGQYNEQF
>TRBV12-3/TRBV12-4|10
ASRQQGQPQH
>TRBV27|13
ASCDLGQGAGEQY
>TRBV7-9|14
ASSLARTGWSDTQY
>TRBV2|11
ASSYGTAQEQY
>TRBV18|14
ASSPDGGPNYNEQF
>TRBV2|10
ASSSQAYEQY
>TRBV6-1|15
ASSEFWLVGLGETQY
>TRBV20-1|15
SARASAPGPYYNEQF
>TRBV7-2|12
ASSLARTGVGYT
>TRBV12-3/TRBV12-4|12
ASSFLPKEETQY
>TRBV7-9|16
ATKRTSGGINSYNEQF
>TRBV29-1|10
SGLLASETQY
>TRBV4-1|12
ASSQDSFRRVRF
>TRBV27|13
ASSLRKGASYGYT
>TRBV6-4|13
ASGGLAGDYNEQF
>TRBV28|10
ASSLPGSPLH
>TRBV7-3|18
ASSFQATLSLNSYNSPLH
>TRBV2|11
ASSGGDTGELF
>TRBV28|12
ASEVSGGADTQY
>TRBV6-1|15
ASSEGHSMSSGNTIY
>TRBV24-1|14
ATSDLPGRKTDTQY
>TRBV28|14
ASKSTRLAGANVLT
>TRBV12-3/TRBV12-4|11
ASSLMAGIGYT
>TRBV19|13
ATNHQGGEWKPQH
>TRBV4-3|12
ASSQPGAPREAF
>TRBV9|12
ASSVSDRVETQY
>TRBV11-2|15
ASSPGLRFSGANVLT
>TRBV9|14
ASSVGSGQFNQPQH
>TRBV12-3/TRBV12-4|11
ASSPGTTGGYT
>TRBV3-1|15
ASSQDRLAGAYNEQF
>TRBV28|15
ASSTTVFWGVTGELF
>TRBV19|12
ASSWTSGVIEQY
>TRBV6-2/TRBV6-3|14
ASSYSTGPSSYEQY
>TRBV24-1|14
ATSDPTSGGAYEQF
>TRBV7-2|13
ASSAGTGIDQPQH
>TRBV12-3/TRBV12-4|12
ASIPHTGNSEAF
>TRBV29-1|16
SVEGPASGQGGSYEQY
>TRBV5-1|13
ASSPRLLTSYEQY
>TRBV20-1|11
SALTSGENIQY
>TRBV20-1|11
SARTGSTDTQY
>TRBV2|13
ASSVEQTFTDTQY
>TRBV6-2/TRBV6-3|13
ASSLGGAGANVLT
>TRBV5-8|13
ASSWGSTGGTEAF
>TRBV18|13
ASSTNRAANEKLF
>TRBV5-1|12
ASSLGRAGYEQY
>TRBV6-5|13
ASSYTDSTYNERF
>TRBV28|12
ASRYLGSTDTQY
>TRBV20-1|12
SARVGPPNQPQH
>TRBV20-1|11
SASGQPNTEAF
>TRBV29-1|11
SVVDRANTEAF
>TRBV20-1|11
SARGRNTGELF
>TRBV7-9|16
ASSSARQGSNSGNTIY